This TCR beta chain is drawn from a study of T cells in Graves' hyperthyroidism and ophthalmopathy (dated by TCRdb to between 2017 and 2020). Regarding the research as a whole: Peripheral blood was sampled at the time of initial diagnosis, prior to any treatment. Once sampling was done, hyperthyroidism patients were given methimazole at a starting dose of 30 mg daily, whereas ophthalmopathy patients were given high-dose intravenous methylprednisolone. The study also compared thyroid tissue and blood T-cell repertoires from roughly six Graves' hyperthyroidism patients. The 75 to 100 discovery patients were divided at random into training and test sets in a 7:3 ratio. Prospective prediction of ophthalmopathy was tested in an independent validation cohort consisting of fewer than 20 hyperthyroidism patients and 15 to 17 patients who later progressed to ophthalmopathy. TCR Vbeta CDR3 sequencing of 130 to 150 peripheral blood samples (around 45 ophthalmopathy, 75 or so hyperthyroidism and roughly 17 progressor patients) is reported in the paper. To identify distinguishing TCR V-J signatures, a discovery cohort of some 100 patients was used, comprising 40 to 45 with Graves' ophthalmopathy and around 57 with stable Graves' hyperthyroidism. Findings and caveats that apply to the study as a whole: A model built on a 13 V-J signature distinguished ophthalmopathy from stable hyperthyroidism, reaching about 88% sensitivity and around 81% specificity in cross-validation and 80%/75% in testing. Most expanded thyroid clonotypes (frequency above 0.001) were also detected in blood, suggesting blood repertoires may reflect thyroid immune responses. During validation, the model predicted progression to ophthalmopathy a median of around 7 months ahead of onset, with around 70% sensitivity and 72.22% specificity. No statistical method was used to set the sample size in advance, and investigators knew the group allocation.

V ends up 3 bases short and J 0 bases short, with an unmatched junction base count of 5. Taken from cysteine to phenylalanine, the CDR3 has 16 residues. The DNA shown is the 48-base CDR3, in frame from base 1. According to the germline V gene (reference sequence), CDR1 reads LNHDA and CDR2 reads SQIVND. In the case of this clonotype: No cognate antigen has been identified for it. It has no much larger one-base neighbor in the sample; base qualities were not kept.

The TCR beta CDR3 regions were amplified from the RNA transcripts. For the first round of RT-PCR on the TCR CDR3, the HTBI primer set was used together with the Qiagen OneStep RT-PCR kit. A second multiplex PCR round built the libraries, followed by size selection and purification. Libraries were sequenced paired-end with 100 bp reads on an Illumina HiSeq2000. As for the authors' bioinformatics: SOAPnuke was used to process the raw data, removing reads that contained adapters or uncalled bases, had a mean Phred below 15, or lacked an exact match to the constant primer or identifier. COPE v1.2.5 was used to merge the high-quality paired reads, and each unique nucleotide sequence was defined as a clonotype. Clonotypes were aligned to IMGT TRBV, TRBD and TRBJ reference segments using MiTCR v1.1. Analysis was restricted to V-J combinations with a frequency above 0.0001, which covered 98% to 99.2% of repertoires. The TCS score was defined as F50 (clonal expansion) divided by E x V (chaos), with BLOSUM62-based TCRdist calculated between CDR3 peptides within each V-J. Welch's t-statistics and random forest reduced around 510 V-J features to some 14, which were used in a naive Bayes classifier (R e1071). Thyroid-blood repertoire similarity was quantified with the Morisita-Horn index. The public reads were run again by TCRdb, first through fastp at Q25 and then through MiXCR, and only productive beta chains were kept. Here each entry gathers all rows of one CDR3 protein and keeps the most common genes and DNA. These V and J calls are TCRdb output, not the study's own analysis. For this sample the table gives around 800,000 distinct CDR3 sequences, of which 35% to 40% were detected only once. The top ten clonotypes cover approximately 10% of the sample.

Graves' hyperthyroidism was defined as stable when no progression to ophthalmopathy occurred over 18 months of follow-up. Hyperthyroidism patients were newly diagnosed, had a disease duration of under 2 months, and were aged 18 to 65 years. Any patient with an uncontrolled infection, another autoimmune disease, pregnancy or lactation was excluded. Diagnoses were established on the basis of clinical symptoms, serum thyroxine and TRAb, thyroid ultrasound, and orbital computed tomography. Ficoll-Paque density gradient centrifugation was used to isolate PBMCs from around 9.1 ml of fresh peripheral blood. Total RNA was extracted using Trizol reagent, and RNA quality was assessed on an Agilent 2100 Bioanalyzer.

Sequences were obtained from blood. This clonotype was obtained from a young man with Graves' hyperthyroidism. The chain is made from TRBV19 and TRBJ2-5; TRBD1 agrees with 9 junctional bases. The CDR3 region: CASSIQDRGYQETQYF. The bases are TGTGCCAGTAGTATCCAGGACAGGGGTTACCAAGAGACCCAGTACTTC.